A single sample gave rise to the 27 T cell receptor beta chains below, sequenced in a study of identifying expanded T cells in peripheral blood. Libraries were prepared by immunoSEQ multiplex PCR; TCRdb keeps only in-frame clonotypes and omits some of them. The repertoire has 95,000 to 100,000 clones, around nine tenths of them found once; the top ten carry about a sixth. The specimen sequenced was blood. Every receptor here comes from a person between 18 and 75 years old in good health.

The chain joins TRBV7-8 to TRBJ2-3, with TRBD1 matching over 9 bases. With 3 bases clipped from V and 4 bases from J, the junction kept 8 bases outside the gene matches. CDR3 size: 16 residues. CDR1 and CDR2 (germline): SGHVS, FQNEAQ. As DNA, the CDR3 is TGTGCCAGCAGCTTCCTACCGGGACAGGGCCCAGATACGCAGTATTTT. Amino acids: CASSFLPGQGPDTQYF.

This clone has only one observation. The chain links TRBV5-1 to TRBJ1-1; no definite D call. With 6 bases removed from V and 3 bases from J, the gap between germline ends came to 9 bases. Germline CDR1 is SGHRS and CDR2 is YFSETQ. The CDR3 totals 12 residues. The CDR3 DNA is TGCGCCAGCAAGTGGGGTGACACTGAAGCTTTCTTT. It codes for CASKWGDTEAFF.

This sequence joins TRBV5-1 and TRBJ2-7, with TRBD2 matching 13 bases. After removal of 0 bases from V and 0 bases from J, the junction contained 3 bases not matched to a gene. The V gene's germline CDR1 is SGHRS and CDR2 YFSETQ. This CDR3 has 17 residues. CDR3 sequence reads: CASSLGGLAGSSYEQYF. The DNA for the CDR3 is TGCGCCAGCAGCTTGGGGGGACTAGCGGGGTCCTCCTACGAGCAGTACTTC.

This sequence joins TRBV10-1 and TRBJ1-5; TRBD1 matches at 9 bases. The CDR3 extends over 19 amino acids. Germline CDR1 and CDR2: WNHNN and SYGVQD (reference sequence). Trimming removed 2 bases from V and 0 bases from J; junction bases left unmatched: 11. The chain's CDR3 is CASSEPNRDREYSNQPQHF. In nucleotides, the CDR3 is TGCGCCAGCAGTGAGCCAAATCGGGACAGGGAGTATAGCAATCAGCCCCAGCATTTT.

The rearrangement links TRBV19 to TRBJ1-5; perhaps TRBD1 as D (5 bases). Germline CDR1 LNHDA, CDR2 SQIVND (reference sequence). Trimming took off 4 bases at V and 7 bases at J, with 8 bases between the two ends. The CDR3 runs 12 residues. CDR3 sequence (DNA): TGTGCCAGTAGTAGGTGGACACAGCCCCAGCATTTT. This codes for CASSRWTQPQHF.

In its sample, this clone was seen a few times. The rearrangement joins TRBV10-1 to TRBJ1-5; 8 bases are shared with TRBD1. The CDR3 runs to 12 residues. CDR1 and CDR2 (germline): WNHNN, SYGVQD (reference sequence). V trimming: 10 bases; J trimming: 5 bases; junction bases outside the gene matches: 4. The DNA of the CDR3 is TGCGCCACCTCGACAGGGGATCAGCCCCAGCATTTT. Protein sequence: CATSTGDQPQHF.

As to this clone: In the same sample, other DNA sequences code for this CDR3. The chain combines TRBV4-1 with TRBJ2-7; 7 bases fit TRBD1. CDR1 is MGHRA and CDR2 is YSYEKL in the germline V gene. Trimming removed 0 bases from V and 0 bases from J; junction bases left unmatched: 5. The length of the CDR3 is 16 residues. The CDR3: CASSQDWPGGSYEQYF. As DNA, the CDR3 is TGCGCCAGCAGCCAAGATTGGCCAGGGGGCTCCTACGAGCAGTACTTC.

CDR3 amino acids: CASSYGGDNTEAFF. For the CDR3, the DNA is TGTGCCAGCAGTTACGGTGGGGACAACACTGAAGCTTTCTTT. The chain couples TRBV6-5 to TRBJ1-1, with a possible D match to TRBD1 (5 bases). From germline, CDR1 is MNHEY and CDR2 SVGAGI. The CDR3 is made up of 14 amino acids. Trimming removed 2 bases from V and 2 bases from J, with 9 bases in between.

V is TRBV7-9 and J is TRBJ1-4; D not certain. V lost 4 bases to trimming and J lost 4 bases, with 10 bases between them. Germline CDR1 SEHNR, CDR2 FQNEAQ (reference sequence). The CDR3 covers 14 residues. CDR3 bases: TGTGCCAGCAGCTCGACCGGAAGTAATGAAAAACTGTTTTTT. Protein product: CASSSTGSNEKLFF.

This rearrangement joins TRBV9 to TRBJ2-1, with 7 bases that match TRBD1. CDR3 length: 14 residues. J lost 5 bases, V lost 3 bases, and 5 bases had no gene match. CDR1 and CDR2 (germline): SGDLS, YYNGEE. CDR3 nucleotides: TGTGCCAGCAGCGCGGGACAGTTGAACAATGAGCAGTTCTTC. Translating gives CASSAGQLNNEQFF.

This rearrangement joins TRBV5-4 to TRBJ1-4; TRBD1 matches at 10 bases. V lost 4 bases, J lost 6 bases, and 3 bases stayed unmatched. Germline loops: CDR1 SGHNT, CDR2 YYREEE (reference sequence). This CDR3 region has 14 residues. The CDR3 is CASSPGTGDEKLFF. The CDR3 bases are TGTGCCAGCAGCCCCGGGACAGGGGATGAAAAACTGTTTTTT.

This chain connects TRBV7-9 to TRBJ2-6; TRBD2 aligns across 7 bases. The V segment lost 2 bases and the J segment 1 base; nucleotides outside the gene matches: 5. Germline loops: CDR1 SEHNR, CDR2 FQNEAQ (reference sequence). The CDR3 is 17 amino acids. The CDR3 spells CASSLWGDYSGANVLTF. The CDR3, as DNA: TGTGCCAGCAGCTTATGGGGGGACTATTCTGGGGCCAACGTCCTGACTTTC.

The chain joins TRBV6-1 to TRBJ2-3, with TRBD1 matching 7 bases. The CDR3 covers 15 residues. The trim removed 2 bases at V and 1 base at J, leaving 3 bases unmatched. CDR1 and CDR2 (germline): MNHNS, SASEGT. The CDR3 reads CASSETGQGTDTQYF. The CDR3 DNA is TGTGCCAGCAGTGAAACCGGACAGGGCACAGATACGCAGTATTTT.

Note on this clone: The same CDR3 is also encoded by other DNA sequences in this sample. The CDR3 is CASSERADYGYTF. CDR3 bases: TGTGCCAGCAGTGAAAGGGCAGATTATGGCTACACCTTC. The genes are TRBV6-1 and TRBJ1-2; D gene unclear. Per the germline V gene, CDR1 is MNHNS and CDR2 is SASEGT. V lost 2 bases and J lost 5, with 9 bases in between. This CDR3 spans 13 amino acids.

V is TRBV4-1 and J is TRBJ2-1; 9 nucleotides match TRBD2. The ends lost 1 base at V and 8 bases at J; junction bases unmatched: 12. This CDR3 spans 17 amino acids. In germline, CDR1 is MGHRA, CDR2 YSYEKL. The CDR3 DNA is TGCGCCAGCAGCCAAGCCTCTGGGGCGGGGGGGCTGGATGAGCAGTTCTTC. This codes for CASSQASGAGGLDEQFF.

The V gene is TRBV7-6, the J gene TRBJ2-7, with unresolved D. V lost 5 bases and J lost 1, with 9 bases in between. Germline V gene sequence: CDR1 SGHVS, CDR2 FNYEAQ. This CDR3 has 13 amino acids. The CDR3 reads CASSVGRSYEQYF. The DNA of the CDR3 is TGTGCCAGCAGCGTAGGTCGGTCCTACGAGCAGTACTTC.

The chain employs TRBV12-2 and TRBJ1-1. TRBV12-2 is classified as a pseudogene. The CDR3 totals 13 residues. CDR3 protein: CASRQEGNTEAFF. The DNA of the CDR3 is TGTGCAAGTCGCCAGGAGGGGAACACTGAAGCTTTCTTT.

The chain links TRBV19 to TRBJ1-4, with D perhaps matching TRBD1 (6 bases). Per germline, CDR1 LNHDA and CDR2 SQIVND (reference sequence). Trimming removed 6 bases from V and 5 bases from J, with 10 bases in between. The CDR3 is 13 residues long. CDR3 DNA sequence: TGTGCCAGTAGGGCCAGGGGAAATGAAAAACTGTTTTTT. Protein sequence: CASRARGNEKLFF.

The rearrangement uses TRBV11-2 and TRBJ2-7; D ambiguous. Germline lookup yields CDR1 SGHAT and CDR2 FQNNGV. The CDR3 length is 15 residues. With 5 bases removed from V and 4 bases from J, the gap between germline ends came to 18 bases. CDR3 in DNA: TGTGCCAGCAGCGCGAACCCGGACGGTCCTTACGAGCAGTACTTC. Translation: CASSANPDGPYEQYF. Filled out from reference TRBV11-2 and TRBJ2-7, the complete variable domain reads EAGVAQSPRYKIIEKRQSVAFWCNPISGHATLYWYQQILGQGPKLLIQFQNNGVVDDSQLPKDRFSAERLKGVDSTLKIQPAKLEDSAVYLCASSANPDGPYEQYFGPGTRLTVT.

The chain couples TRBV5-5 to TRBJ1-2, with D possibly TRBD1 on 5 matching bases. CDR1 is SGHKS and CDR2 is YYEKEE in the germline V gene (reference sequence). The CDR3 has 17 residues. V dropped 3 bases and J dropped 1 base, with 19 bases sitting between them. CDR3 nucleotides: TGTGCCAGCAGCTGGCCGCCGGGGACTGCCCTTAACTATGGCTACACCTTC. It is translated as CASSWPPGTALNYGYTF.

This chain's CDR3 is CASSPWNSGGGDTQYF. CDR3 in DNA: TGTGCCAGCAGCCCGTGGAATAGCGGGGGGGGAGATACGCAGTATTTT. The chain recombines TRBV7-6 with TRBJ2-3, with 11 nucleotides matching TRBD2. This CDR3 is built from 16 residues. The germline V gene has CDR1 SGHVS and CDR2 FNYEAQ. V lost 5 bases and J lost 5; bases outside the gene matches: 9. Together with reference TRBV7-6 and TRBJ2-3, the CDR3 gives the full variable domain: GAGVSQSPRYKVTKRGQDVALRCDPISGHVSLYWYRQALGQGPEFLTYFNYEAQQDKSGLPNDRFSAERPEGSISTLTIQRTEQRDSAMYRCASSPWNSGGGDTQYFGPGTRLTVL.

CDR3 amino acids: CASSLVALAGARKGTQYF. Written as DNA, the CDR3 is TGTGCCAGCAGCTTAGTGGCACTAGCGGGGGCGAGAAAGGGGACCCAGTACTTC. This chain uses TRBV7-2 with TRBJ2-5; 11 nucleotides match TRBD2. CDR3 length: 18 amino acids. Germline loops: CDR1 SGHTA, CDR2 FQGNSA. Losses at the gene ends were 1 base for V and 7 bases for J; bases not matched to a gene: 14.

This rearrangement joins TRBV18 to TRBJ2-2; 10 bases align to TRBD1. CDR1 is KGHSH and CDR2 is LQKENI in the germline V gene. J gave up 1 base and V 3 bases, and 2 bases lay outside the gene matches. The CDR3 totals 16 residues. The CDR3 sequence is CASSPRTGGNTGELFF. In nucleotides, the CDR3 is TGTGCCAGCTCACCGAGGACAGGGGGGAACACCGGGGAGCTGTTTTTT.

V is TRBV18 and J is TRBJ1-1; no clear D. CDR1 and CDR2 (germline): KGHSH, LQKENI. The CDR3 has 15 amino acids. V gave up 6 bases and J gave up 1 base, with 15 bases separating them. Here the CDR3 DNA reads TGTGCCAGCTCTTTTGTCAGCTTAAGGAACACTGAAGCTTTCTTT. This encodes CASSFVSLRNTEAFF. The full variable domain, rest sourced from reference TRBV18 and TRBJ1-1, is NAGVMQNPRHLVRRRGQEARLRCSPMKGHSHVYWYRQLPEEGLKFMVYLQKENIIDESGMPKERFSAEFPKEGPSILRIQQVVRGDSAAYFCASSFVSLRNTEAFFGQGTRLTVV.

The rearrangement joins TRBV28 to TRBJ2-7, with unresolved D. CDR3 length: 14 residues. Trimming pared 3 bases from V and 0 bases from J, leaving 9 bases between. The germline CDR1 and CDR2 sequences are MDHEN and SYDVKM. The CDR3 DNA is TGTGCCAGCAGTTTGACGCATAACTCCTACGAGCAGTACTTC. Residues: CASSLTHNSYEQYF.

This rearrangement joins TRBV19 to TRBJ1-1; D unclear. The CDR3 has 13 residues. CDR1 is LNHDA and CDR2 is SQIVND in the germline V gene (reference sequence). Trimming left V 3 bases short and J 4 bases short, with 9 bases between. CDR3 protein: CASSIISFTEAFF. CDR3 DNA: TGTGCCAGTAGTATTATCAGCTTCACTGAAGCTTTCTTT.

The chain links TRBV7-9 to TRBJ2-7, with 8 bases identical to TRBD1. The CDR3 runs to 13 residues. V lost 4 bases and J lost 5; bases outside the gene matches: 4. The germline V gene has CDR1 SEHNR and CDR2 FQNEAQ (reference sequence). CDR3 loop: CASSSQDRDEQYF. The CDR3 nucleotides are TGTGCCAGCAGCTCTCAGGACAGGGACGAGCAGTACTTC.